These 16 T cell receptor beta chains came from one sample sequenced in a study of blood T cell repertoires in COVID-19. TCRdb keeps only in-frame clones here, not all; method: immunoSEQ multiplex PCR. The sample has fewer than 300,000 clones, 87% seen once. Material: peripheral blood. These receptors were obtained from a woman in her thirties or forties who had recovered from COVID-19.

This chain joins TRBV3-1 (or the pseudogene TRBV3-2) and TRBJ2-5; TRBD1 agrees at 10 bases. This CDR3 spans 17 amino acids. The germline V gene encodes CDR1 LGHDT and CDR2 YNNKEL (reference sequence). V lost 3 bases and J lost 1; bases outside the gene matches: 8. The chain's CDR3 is CASSQGPGQGLQETQYF. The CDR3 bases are TGTGCCAGCAGCCAGGGCCCGGGACAGGGGCTCCAAGAGACCCAGTACTTC.

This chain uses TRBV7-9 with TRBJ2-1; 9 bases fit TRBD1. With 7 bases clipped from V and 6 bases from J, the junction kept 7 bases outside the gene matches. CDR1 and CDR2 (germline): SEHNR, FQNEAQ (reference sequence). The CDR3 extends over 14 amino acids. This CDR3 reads CASNPVDRGNEQFF. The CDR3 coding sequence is TGTGCCAGCAATCCCGTGGACAGGGGCAATGAGCAGTTCTTC.

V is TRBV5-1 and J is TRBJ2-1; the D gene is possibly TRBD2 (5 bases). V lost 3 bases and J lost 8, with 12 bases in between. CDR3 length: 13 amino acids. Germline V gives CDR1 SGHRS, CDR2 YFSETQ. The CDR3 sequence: CASSSGVLDEQFF. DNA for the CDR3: TGCGCCAGCAGCTCCGGGGTCCTCGATGAGCAGTTCTTC. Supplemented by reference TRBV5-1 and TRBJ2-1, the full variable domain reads KAGVTQTPRYLIKTRGQQVTLSCSPISGHRSVSWYQQTPGQGLQFLFEYFSETQRNKGNFPGRFSGRQFSNSRSEMNVSTLELGDSALYLCASSSGVLDEQFFGPGTRLTVL.

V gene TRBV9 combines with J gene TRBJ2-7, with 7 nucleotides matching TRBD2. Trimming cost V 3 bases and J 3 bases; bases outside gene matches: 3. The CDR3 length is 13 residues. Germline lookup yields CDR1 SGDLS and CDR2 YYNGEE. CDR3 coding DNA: TGTGCCAGCAGCGCTAGCGGAAACTACGAGCAGTACTTC. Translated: CASSASGNYEQYF.

CDR3 residues: CATSSGYRETQYF. The CDR3, as DNA: TGTGCCACCAGCTCAGGGTATAGAGAGACCCAGTACTTC. The chain uses TRBV15 and TRBJ2-5; D perhaps matches TRBD1 (5 bases). Germline CDR1 and CDR2: LNHNV and YYDKDF (reference sequence). V gave up 5 bases and J gave up 4 bases, with 11 bases separating them. The CDR3 runs to 13 residues.

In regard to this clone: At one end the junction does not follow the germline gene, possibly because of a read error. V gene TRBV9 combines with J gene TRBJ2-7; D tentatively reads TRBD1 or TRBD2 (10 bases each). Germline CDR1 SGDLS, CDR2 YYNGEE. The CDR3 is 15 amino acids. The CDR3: CARSGGDRGFYEQYF. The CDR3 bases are TGTGCCCGCAGCGGGGGGGACAGGGGATTCTACGAGCAGTACTTC.

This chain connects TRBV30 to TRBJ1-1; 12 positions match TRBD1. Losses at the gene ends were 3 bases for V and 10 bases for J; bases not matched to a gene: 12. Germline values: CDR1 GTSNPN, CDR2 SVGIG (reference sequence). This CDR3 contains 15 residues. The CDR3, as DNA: TGTGCCTGGAGGGCCTCCGGGACAGGGGGCTTTTTAGCTTTCTTT. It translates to CAWRASGTGGFLAFF.

CDR3 residues: CASSLGGTVGRNEQFF. The CDR3 nucleotides are TGTGCCAGCAGCTTAGGAGGGACAGTGGGAAGGAATGAGCAGTTCTTC. The gene calls are TRBV7-3 and TRBJ2-1, with D maybe TRBD1 (7 bases). Germline assignment: CDR1 SGHTA and CDR2 FQGTGA. The CDR3 has 16 amino acids. V shed 2 bases and J shed 7 bases, with 18 bases lying between them.

CDR3 protein: CASSWGPGPQHF. Written as DNA, the CDR3 is TGTGCCAGCAGCTGGGGCCCAGGGCCCCAGCATTTT. The rearrangement links TRBV5-6 to TRBJ1-5; maybe TRBD1 (5 bases). Trimming cost V 3 bases and J 9 bases, with 10 bases left between them. CDR1 is SGHDT, CDR2 YYEEEE, per germline. The CDR3 runs 12 residues.

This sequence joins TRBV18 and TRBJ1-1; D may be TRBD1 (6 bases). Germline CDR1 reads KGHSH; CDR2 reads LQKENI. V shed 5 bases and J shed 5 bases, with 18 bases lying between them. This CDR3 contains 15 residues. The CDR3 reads CASSYAIGGETEAFF. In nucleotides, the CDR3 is TGTGCCAGCTCATACGCTATTGGGGGCGAAACTGAAGCTTTCTTT.

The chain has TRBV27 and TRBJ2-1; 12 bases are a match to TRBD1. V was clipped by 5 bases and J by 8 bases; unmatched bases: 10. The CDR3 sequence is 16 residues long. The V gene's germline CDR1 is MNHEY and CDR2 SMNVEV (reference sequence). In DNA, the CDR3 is TGTGCCAGCAGTCCCCCAGGGACAGGGGGCCTGGATGAGCAGTTCTTC. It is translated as CASSPPGTGGLDEQFF.

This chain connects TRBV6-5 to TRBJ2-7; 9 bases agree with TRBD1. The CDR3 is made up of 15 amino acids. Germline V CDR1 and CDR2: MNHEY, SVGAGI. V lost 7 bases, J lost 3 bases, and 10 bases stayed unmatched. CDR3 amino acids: CASIRGETGGYEQYF. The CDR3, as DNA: TGTGCCAGCATACGAGGAGAGACAGGGGGCTACGAGCAGTACTTC.

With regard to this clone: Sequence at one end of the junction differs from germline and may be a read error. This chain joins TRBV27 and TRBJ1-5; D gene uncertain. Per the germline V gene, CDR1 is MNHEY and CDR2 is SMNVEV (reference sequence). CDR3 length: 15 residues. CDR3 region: CTSSLSAYSNQPQHF. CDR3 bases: TGTACCAGCAGTTTATCCGCGTATAGCAATCAGCCCCAGCATTTT.

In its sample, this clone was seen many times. CDR3 sequence reads: CASSGTGGWTGELFF. The CDR3 bases are TGTGCCAGTAGTGGGACAGGGGGCTGGACCGGGGAGCTGTTTTTT. The V gene is TRBV19, the J gene TRBJ2-2; 12 bases match TRBD1. With V trimmed by 5 bases and J by 5 bases, 3 bases remained unmatched. The CDR3 is made up of 15 amino acids. Germline V gene sequence: CDR1 LNHDA, CDR2 SQIVND (reference sequence).

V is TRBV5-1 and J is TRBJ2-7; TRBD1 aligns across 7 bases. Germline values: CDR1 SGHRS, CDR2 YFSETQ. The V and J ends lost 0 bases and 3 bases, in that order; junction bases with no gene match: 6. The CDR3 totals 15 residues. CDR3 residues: CASSLETGFLYEQYF. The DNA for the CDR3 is TGCGCCAGCAGCTTGGAGACAGGGTTTCTCTACGAGCAGTACTTC.

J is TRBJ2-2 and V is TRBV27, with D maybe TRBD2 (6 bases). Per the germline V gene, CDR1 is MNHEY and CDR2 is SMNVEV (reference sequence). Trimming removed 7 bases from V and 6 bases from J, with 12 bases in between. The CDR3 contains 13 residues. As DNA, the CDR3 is TGTGCCAGCACCCTGGCGGGGTCCGGGGAGCTGTTTTTT. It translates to CASTLAGSGELFF.